A single sample gave rise to the 30 T cell receptor beta chains below, sequenced in a study of blood T cell repertoires in COVID-19. Assay used: immunoSEQ multiplex PCR; TCRdb lists only in-frame clones, some missing. The sample shows about 400,000 clones, approximately 86% of them seen only once. Sequenced input: PBMCs or T cells enriched from blood (not recorded which). The source is a woman aged 35 to 49 with acute COVID-19.

This chain uses TRBV5-1 with TRBJ1-6, with a tentative D call TRBD1 (5 bases). Trimming removed 0 bases at V and 0 bases at J, with 16 bases between. This CDR3 contains 19 residues. In germline, CDR1 is SGHRS, CDR2 YFSETQ. The CDR3 here is CASSLAGGGSGSYNSPLHF. In DNA form, the CDR3 reads TGCGCCAGCAGCTTGGCCGGCGGGGGGTCTGGCTCCTATAATTCACCCCTCCACTTT.

This clone was seen a few times. The chain links TRBV30 to TRBJ1-2, with 10 bases matching TRBD1. V was pared by 2 bases and J by 5 bases, with 8 bases of the junction left unmatched. The CDR3 spans 15 residues. Germline assignment: CDR1 GTSNPN and CDR2 SVGIG (reference sequence). The CDR3 spells CAWSQRGQGSYGYTF. CDR3 in DNA: TGTGCCTGGAGTCAAAGGGGACAGGGGTCATATGGCTACACCTTC.

This clone was picked up one time. The sample contains more than one DNA sequence encoding this CDR3. The chain couples TRBV5-5 to TRBJ1-1, with D unresolved. This CDR3 is built from 13 residues. V shed 0 bases and J shed 1 base, with 4 bases lying between them. Germline V gives CDR1 SGHKS, CDR2 YYEKEE (reference sequence). The CDR3 DNA is TGTGCCAGCAGCTTGGCGGGGAACACTGAAGCTTTCTTT. Protein sequence: CASSLAGNTEAFF.

This chain connects TRBV2 to TRBJ1-3; TRBD1 matches at 7 bases. V lost 4 bases to trimming and J lost 4 bases; unmatched junction nucleotides: 13. CDR1 SNHLY and CDR2 FYNNEI come from the germline V gene. This CDR3 is built from 17 residues. Written as DNA, the CDR3 is TGTGCCAGCAGTGGATTTATACAGGGACAGAGAGGAAACACCATATATTTT. This codes for CASSGFIQGQRGNTIYF.

The chain has TRBV19 and TRBJ1-5; D not certain. Germline V gene data show CDR1 as LNHDA and CDR2 as SQIVND (reference sequence). V was clipped by 7 bases and J by 3 bases, with 16 bases between them. The CDR3 is made up of 15 amino acids. The CDR3 is CASMRTADFNQPQHF. In DNA, the CDR3 is TGTGCCAGTATGAGGACGGCGGACTTCAATCAGCCCCAGCATTTT. The full variable domain, its missing parts supplied by reference TRBV19 and TRBJ1-5, is DGGITQSPKYLFRKEGQNVTLSCEQNLNHDAMYWYRQDPGQGLRLIYYSQIVNDFQKGDIAEGYSVSREKKESFPLTVTSAQKNPTAFYLCASMRTADFNQPQHFGDGTRLSIL.

The chain links TRBV2 to TRBJ1-2; TRBD1 is a possible D gene (6 bases). V was clipped by 8 bases and J by 1 base, with 17 bases between them. CDR3 length: 15 amino acids. Germline CDR1 SNHLY, CDR2 FYNNEI. This CDR3 reads CASVRDTNLNYGYTF. In DNA, the CDR3 is TGTGCCAGCGTCCGGGACACCAATCTTAACTATGGCTACACCTTC.

This chain uses TRBV18 with TRBJ2-6; the D gene is possibly TRBD1 (6 bases). The V gene lost 2 bases and the J gene lost 4 bases, with 12 bases spanning the gap. Germline CDR1 is KGHSH and CDR2 is LQKENI. The CDR3 is 16 amino acids. In nucleotides, the CDR3 is TGTGCCAGCTCACCAGGCTCAGGGGCCGGGGCCAACGTCCTGACTTTC. This codes for CASSPGSGAGANVLTF.

The chain combines TRBV19 with TRBJ1-1, with D hard to call. The ends were cut back, 6 bases at V and 1 base at J, with 9 bases in the middle. The CDR3 spans 13 residues. From germline, CDR1 is LNHDA and CDR2 SQIVND (reference sequence). CDR3 bases: TGTGCCAGTAGCGCGTACGGGAACACTGAAGCTTTCTTT. It specifies CASSAYGNTEAFF.

The chain employs TRBV5-4 and TRBJ2-5, with D perhaps matching TRBD2 (7 bases). This CDR3 is built from 16 residues. Germline CDR1 SGHNT, CDR2 YYREEE (reference sequence). The V end lost 0 bases, the J end lost 1 base, and 13 bases lay between the germline ends. CDR3 sequence reads: CASSLDGRGGQETQYF. The CDR3 nucleotides are TGTGCCAGCAGCTTGGATGGGAGGGGGGGCCAAGAGACCCAGTACTTC.

This clone was seen only once. The chain recombines TRBV19 with TRBJ1-6; TRBD1 is a possible D gene (5 bases). Germline V gives CDR1 LNHDA, CDR2 SQIVND (reference sequence). The CDR3 consists of 13 residues. Trimming took off 0 bases at V and 10 bases at J, with 7 bases between the two ends. The CDR3 sequence is CASSIDRESPLHF. In DNA form, the CDR3 reads TGTGCCAGTAGTATAGACAGGGAATCACCCCTCCACTTT.

The V gene is TRBV5-1, the J gene TRBJ1-2; 7 bases map to TRBD1. CDR3 length: 14 amino acids. With V trimmed by 4 bases and J by 4 bases, 7 bases remained unmatched. CDR1 SGHRS and CDR2 YFSETQ come from the germline V gene. In DNA, the CDR3 is TGCGCCAGCAGCCCGGCGGGACAGTCCTATGGCTACACCTTC. Translating it yields CASSPAGQSYGYTF.

This chain's CDR3 is CASSIRSQRGNEKLFF. In DNA, the CDR3 is TGTGCCAGTAGTATCCGCAGCCAGAGAGGGAATGAAAAACTGTTTTTT. This chain joins TRBV19 and TRBJ1-4; D ambiguous. With 3 bases removed from V and 5 bases from J, the gap between germline ends came to 16 bases. Germline CDR1 reads LNHDA; CDR2 reads SQIVND (reference sequence). The CDR3 loop spans 16 amino acids.

V gene TRBV2 combines with J gene TRBJ1-2; TRBD1 is a possible D gene (5 bases). Per the germline V gene, CDR1 is SNHLY and CDR2 is FYNNEI. CDR3 length: 14 amino acids. V was cut by 3 bases and J by 3 bases, with 11 bases left in between. The CDR3 loop is CASSDGGVDYGYTF. CDR3 nucleotides: TGTGCCAGCAGTGACGGGGGGGTCGACTATGGCTACACCTTC.

The chain uses TRBV29-1 and TRBJ2-7; the match to TRBD1 covers 7 bases. The CDR3 runs to 14 residues. The V gene end was trimmed by 7 bases and the J gene end by 7 bases; junction bases not matched to a gene: 16. CDR1 and CDR2 (germline): SQVTM, ANQGSEA. CDR3 sequence reads: CSASTGVSLREQYF. In nucleotides, the CDR3 is TGCAGCGCTAGCACAGGGGTTTCCCTGCGTGAGCAGTACTTC.

The rearrangement joins TRBV18 to TRBJ2-5; tentatively, D is TRBD2 (6 bases). CDR1 and CDR2 (germline): KGHSH, LQKENI. Trimming shortened V by 6 bases and J by 2 bases, and 13 bases separated the two germline ends. The CDR3 has 14 residues. Here the CDR3 DNA reads TGTGCCAGCTCGCCAACCGGGACTCAAGAGACCCAGTACTTC. Residues: CASSPTGTQETQYF.

The V and J genes are TRBV24-1 and TRBJ1-2; D perhaps matches TRBD1 (6 bases). V was pared by 4 bases and J by 4 bases, with 12 bases between. Looked up from germline, CDR1 is KGHDR and CDR2 is SFDVKD. The CDR3 is 14 residues long. This CDR3 is CATSEQGRSYGYTF. CDR3 in DNA: TGTGCCACCAGTGAGCAGGGGCGAAGCTATGGCTACACCTTC.

V gene TRBV9 combines with J gene TRBJ1-6; D is unclear. This CDR3 has 15 amino acids. The V gene's germline CDR1 is SGDLS and CDR2 YYNGEE. Trimming shortened V by 0 bases and J by 14 bases, and 18 bases separated the two germline ends. CDR3 nucleotide sequence: TGTGCCAGCAGCGTAGGCCAGGCCCCTTGGGGAGCCCTCCACTTT. This gives the protein CASSVGQAPWGALHF.

The genes are TRBV6-6 and TRBJ1-6; 7 bases fit TRBD1. The CDR3 length is 15 residues. Per germline, CDR1 MNHNY and CDR2 SVGAGI (reference sequence). V lost 4 bases to trimming and J lost 5 bases; unmatched junction nucleotides: 5. The DNA of the CDR3 is TGTGCCAGCAGTTGGTCGACAGGGAATAATTCACCCCTCCACTTT. Its translation is CASSWSTGNNSPLHF.

To note about this clone: A much more abundant neighbour one base away suggests this may be a read error. The chain recombines TRBV6-1 with TRBJ2-7, with TRBD1 as a possible D gene (6 bases). The CDR3 is 13 residues long. V dropped 2 bases and J dropped 2 bases, with 7 bases sitting between them. Germline values: CDR1 MNHNS, CDR2 SASEGT. CDR3 bases: TGTGCCAGCAGTGAATGGACAGCCTACGAGCAGTACTTC. Its translation is CASSEWTAYEQYF.

The chain is built from TRBV12-1 and TRBJ2-3; the listed D gene, TRBD2, was not tested against the DNA. TRBV12-1 is tagged as a pseudogene. The length of the CDR3 is 16 residues. The CDR3 loop reads CASSFSPGLHTDTQYF. In nucleotides, the CDR3 is TGTGCCAGCAGCTTTTCTCCCGGACTACACACAGATACGCAGTATTTT.

The chain has TRBV11-2 and TRBJ2-7; the D gene is possibly TRBD1 (5 bases). This CDR3 is built from 14 residues. Germline V CDR1 and CDR2: SGHAT, FQNNGV. Trimming left V 1 base short and J 0 bases short, with 7 bases between. Here the CDR3 reads CASSLAGLSYEQYF. CDR3 in DNA: TGTGCCAGCAGCTTAGCAGGGCTCTCCTACGAGCAGTACTTC.

The chain recombines TRBV24-1 with TRBJ1-1; D may be TRBD1 (6 bases). CDR1 is KGHDR, CDR2 SFDVKD, per germline. The CDR3 runs 14 residues. The ends were cut back, 5 bases at V and 7 bases at J, with 16 bases in the middle. The CDR3 DNA reads as TGTGCCACCAGTGGCTCCAGGGGAAGAGATGAAGCTTTCTTT. This codes for CATSGSRGRDEAFF.

The chain recombines TRBV18 with TRBJ1-2, with a possible D match to TRBD1 (5 bases). CDR3 size: 15 residues. Per the germline V gene, CDR1 is KGHSH and CDR2 is LQKENI. The V gene lost 5 bases and the J gene lost 3 bases, with 16 bases spanning the gap. The CDR3 DNA sequence: TGTGCCAGCTCATTGTTCGGGGGAACCGACTATGGCTACACCTTC. It codes for CASSLFGGTDYGYTF.

The chain links TRBV25-1 to TRBJ1-1, with D possibly being TRBD1 (5 bases). The CDR3 is made up of 16 amino acids. The V end was cut by 2 bases, the J end by 2 bases, with 15 bases between. From germline, CDR1 is MGHDK and CDR2 SYGVNS. The CDR3 sequence is CASSEPYGQGNTEAFF. The CDR3 coding sequence is TGTGCCAGCAGTGAACCCTACGGGCAGGGCAACACTGAAGCTTTCTTT.

This clone was counted a few times. The chain carries TRBV5-5 and TRBJ1-6, with D possibly matching TRBD1 (6 bases). Germline CDR1 SGHKS, CDR2 YYEKEE (reference sequence). Trimming shortened V by 4 bases and J by 6 bases, and 14 bases separated the two germline ends. The CDR3 has 15 amino acids. CDR3 nucleotide sequence: TGTGCCAGCAGCCCCCAGGGGTTGGGTAATTCACCCCTCCACTTT. Translated: CASSPQGLGNSPLHF.

The V and J genes are TRBV3-1 (or the pseudogene TRBV3-2) and TRBJ2-5; 11 nucleotides line up with TRBD2. V gave up 6 bases and J gave up 5 bases; unmatched junction bases: 5. Germline V gives CDR1 LGHDT, CDR2 YNNKEL (reference sequence). This CDR3 has 14 residues. The CDR3 is CASSRPSGGETQYF. The CDR3, as DNA: TGTGCCAGCAGTCGCCCTAGCGGGGGGGAGACCCAGTACTTC.

The chain's CDR3 is CASSGTGDGGYTF. In DNA form, the CDR3 reads TGTGCCAGCAGCGGTACAGGGGACGGAGGCTACACCTTC. The chain carries TRBV7-9 and TRBJ1-2; 7 bases map to TRBD1. V dropped 5 bases and J dropped 8; count of bases not matched to a gene: 8. The CDR3 runs to 13 residues. CDR1 is SEHNR and CDR2 is FQNEAQ in the germline V gene (reference sequence). The complete variable domain, with remaining parts taken from reference TRBV7-9 and TRBJ1-2, reads DTGVSQNPRHKITKRGQNVTFRCDPISEHNRLYWYRQTLGQGPEFLTYFQNEAQLEKSRLLSDRFSAERPKGSFSTLEIQRTEQGDSAMYLCASSGTGDGGYTFGSGTRLTVV.

The chain recombines TRBV5-1 with TRBJ1-3, with D uncertain. The ends were cut back, 0 bases at V and 0 bases at J, with 7 bases in the middle. Germline V gene lookup returns CDR1 SGHRS and CDR2 YFSETQ. There are 15 residues in the CDR3. The CDR3 region is CASSLEAGSGNTIYF. Written as DNA, the CDR3 is TGCGCCAGCAGCTTGGAAGCGGGCTCTGGAAACACCATATATTTT.

This chain links TRBV25-1 with TRBJ2-4, with unresolved D. Trimming shortened V by 7 bases and J by 1 base, and 8 bases separated the two germline ends. Germline values: CDR1 MGHDK, CDR2 SYGVNS. The CDR3 totals 13 residues. The CDR3 nucleotides read TGTGCCAGCACCCCCCGGGCCAAAAACATTCAGTACTTC. It yields the protein CASTPRAKNIQYF.

In its sample, this clone was seen a few times. The chain employs TRBV18 and TRBJ2-7, with TRBD1 identical over 9 bases. The length of the CDR3 is 14 residues. Germline assignment: CDR1 KGHSH and CDR2 LQKENI. With V trimmed by 2 bases and J by 7 bases, 6 bases remained unmatched. For the CDR3, the DNA is TGTGCCAGCTCACCAGTGGGACAGGGACGTGAGCAGTACTTC. It encodes CASSPVGQGREQYF.